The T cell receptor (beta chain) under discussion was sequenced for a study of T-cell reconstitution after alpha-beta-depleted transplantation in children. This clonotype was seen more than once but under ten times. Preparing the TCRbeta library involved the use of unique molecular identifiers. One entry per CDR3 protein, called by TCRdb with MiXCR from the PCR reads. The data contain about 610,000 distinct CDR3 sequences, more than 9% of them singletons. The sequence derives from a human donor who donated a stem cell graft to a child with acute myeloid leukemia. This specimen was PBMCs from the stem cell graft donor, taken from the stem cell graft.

The CDR3 bases are TGTGCCAGCAGCTTACTATTCGAAACCGGGACTAGCGGGAGGAGGATCTTCTACAATGAGCAGTTCTTC. It yields the protein CASSLLFETGTSGRRIFYNEQFF. The chain carries TRBV7-2 and TRBJ2-1; TRBD2 agrees at 15 bases. CDR3 length: 23 amino acids. Germline CDR1 and CDR2: SGHTA and FQGNSA. V lost 2 bases and J lost 3; bases outside the gene matches: 20. Drawing the rest from reference TRBV7-2 and TRBJ2-1, the complete variable domain is GAGVSQSPSNKVTEKGKDVELRCDPISGHTALYWYRQSLGQGLEFLIYFQGNSAPDKSGLPSDRFSAERTGGSVSTLTIQRTQQEDSAVYLCASSLLFETGTSGRRIFYNEQFFGPGTRLTVL.